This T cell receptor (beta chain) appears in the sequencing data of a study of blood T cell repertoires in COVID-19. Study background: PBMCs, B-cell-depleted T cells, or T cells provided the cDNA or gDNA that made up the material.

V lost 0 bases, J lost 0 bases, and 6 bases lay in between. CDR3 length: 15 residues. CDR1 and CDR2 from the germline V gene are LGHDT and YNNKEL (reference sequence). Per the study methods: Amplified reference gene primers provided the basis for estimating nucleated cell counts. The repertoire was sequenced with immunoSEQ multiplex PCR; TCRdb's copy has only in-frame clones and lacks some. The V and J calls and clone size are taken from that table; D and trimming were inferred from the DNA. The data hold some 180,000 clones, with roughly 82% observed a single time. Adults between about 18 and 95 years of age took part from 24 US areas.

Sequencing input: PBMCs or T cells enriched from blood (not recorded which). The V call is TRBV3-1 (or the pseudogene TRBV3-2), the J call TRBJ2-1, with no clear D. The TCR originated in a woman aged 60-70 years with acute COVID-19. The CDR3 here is CASSQDASSYNEQFF. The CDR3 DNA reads TGTGCCAGCAGCCAAGATGCCAGCTCCTACAATGAGCAGTTCTTC.